The entry below gives a single TCR beta chain sequence along with its context. This entry comes from a study of blood T cell repertoires in COVID-19. For the study at large: The United States, Italy and Spain supplied acute and convalescent COVID-19 samples. Nucleic acid was either cDNA or gDNA, and it came from T cells, B-cell-depleted T cells, or PBMCs.

The V end was cut by 6 bases, the J end by 1 base, with 15 bases between. This CDR3 contains 14 residues. The germline gives CDR1 SQVTM, CDR2 ANQGSEA. Original handling: Amplification from reference gene primers served as the basis for estimated nucleated cell counts. Clones were read by immunoSEQ multiplex PCR, and TCRdb kept only the in-frame ones, dropping some. V, J and clone size were drawn from that table, and D and trimming were deduced from the DNA. There are roughly 310,000 clones in the sample; over 75% occur only once, and under 4.5% lies in the top ten. The sequenced material came from peripheral blood. This receptor was identified in a woman aged 50 to 60 with active or convalescent COVID-19. The chain is built from TRBV29-1 and TRBJ1-1; D is unresolved. The DNA of the CDR3 is TGCAGCGTATACCGGGAAATGGAGAACACTGAAGCTTTCTTT. Translated, it gives CSVYREMENTEAFF.